Below, 20 T cell receptor beta chains from the same sample are listed, as sequenced in a study of T cells after yellow fever vaccination. TCRdb called the 5' RACE reads again in MiXCR, with one record for every CDR3 protein. The table records around 400,000 distinct CDR3 sequences, under 14% of them present only once. The sample was PBMCs, taken on the day of the first yellow fever vaccination. Receptor source: a man aged 18 to 29 who received the YFV17D yellow fever vaccine.

This rearrangement joins TRBV6-2 or TRBV6-3 to TRBJ2-7; TRBD1 matches at 7 bases. After removal of 4 bases from V and 10 bases from J, the junction contained 16 bases not matched to a gene. Germline CDR1 MNHEY, CDR2 SVGEGT. This CDR3 comprises 15 residues. CDR3 sequence: CASSSLGTAPEGQYF. In DNA form, the CDR3 reads TGTGCCAGCAGTTCCCTCGGGACAGCTCCTGAAGGTCAGTACTTC.

This clonotype was counted a few times. V gene TRBV12-3 or TRBV12-4 combines with J gene TRBJ1-2, with D possibly being TRBD1 (5 bases). The CDR3 sequence is 14 residues long. V lost 6 bases, J lost 3 bases, and 14 bases lay in between. The CDR3 nucleotides read TGTGCCAGCAGCAAGGGACTAAGCGACTATGGCTACACCTTC. Amino acid sequence: CASSKGLSDYGYTF.

This clonotype was seen more than once but under ten times. The chain carries TRBV5-1 and TRBJ1-1, with D possibly matching TRBD1 (5 bases). V gave up 0 bases and J gave up 3 bases, with 18 bases separating them. CDR1 is SGHRS and CDR2 is YFSETQ in the germline V gene. This CDR3 comprises 17 residues. CDR3 bases: TGCGCCAGCAGCTTGGCCGGGGGGACTTTAGTACACACTGAAGCTTTCTTT. This translates into CASSLAGGTLVHTEAFF.

As regards this clonotype: Possible read error: a much larger clone is one base away. J is TRBJ1-1 and V is TRBV5-6; no reliable D call. Germline-derived CDR1 and CDR2 are SGHDT and YYEEEE. This CDR3 is 13 amino acids long. Deletions cut 0 bases from V and 3 bases from J, with 6 bases between. The CDR3 protein is CASSLERYTEAFF. The CDR3 DNA sequence: TGTGCCAGCAGCTTGGAAAGGTACACTGAAGCTTTCTTT. Complete variable domain (other parts from reference TRBV5-6 and TRBJ1-1): DAGVTQSPTHLIKTRGQQVTLRCSPKSGHDTVSWYQQALGQGPQFIFQYYEEEERQRGNFPDRFSGHQFPNYSSELNVNALLLGDSALYLCASSLERYTEAFFGQGTRLTVV.

This chain links TRBV7-9 with TRBJ1-5; 8 bases match TRBD1. The CDR3 covers 15 residues. V trimming: 5 bases; J trimming: 0 bases; junction bases outside the gene matches: 3. Germline CDR1 SEHNR, CDR2 FQNEAQ (reference sequence). CDR3 sequence (DNA): TGTGCCAGCAGCGCGGGACAGGTTAGCAATCAGCCCCAGCATTTT. Protein sequence: CASSAGQVSNQPQHF.

The V gene is TRBV7-8, the J gene TRBJ1-2; D may be TRBD1 (5 bases). Trimming stripped 5 bases from V and 6 bases from J, with 28 bases between. Germline values: CDR1 SGHVS, CDR2 FQNEAQ. The CDR3 is made up of 18 amino acids. The CDR3 DNA follows: TGTGCCAGCAGCCGTCCCCTCCGGACAAGGAGGGCTTCGGATGGCTACACCTTC. Translation: CASSRPLRTRRASDGYTF. Full variable domain (missing parts from reference TRBV7-8 and TRBJ1-2): GAGVSQSPRYKVAKRGQDVALRCDPISGHVSLFWYQQALGQGPEFLTYFQNEAQLDKSGLPSDRFFAERPEGSVSTLKIQRTQQEDSAVYLCASSRPLRTRRASDGYTFGSGTRLTVV.

In its sample, this clonotype was seen a few times. The V and J genes are TRBV4-3 and TRBJ1-2, with 7 bases aligning to TRBD1. CDR1 and CDR2 from the germline V gene are LGHNA and YSLEER. CDR3 length equals 14 residues. The V segment lost 4 bases and the J segment 8 bases; nucleotides outside the gene matches: 10. The DNA of the CDR3 is TGCGCCAGCAGCCCCCTGACAGGGCCCCTCGGCTACACCTTC. As protein: CASSPLTGPLGYTF.

This clonotype was observed many times. This CDR3 reads CASSSFRDPPPDTQYF. For the CDR3, the DNA is TGTGCCAGCAGCTCCTTCCGGGACCCCCCGCCAGATACGCAGTATTTT. The V gene is TRBV11-2, the J gene TRBJ2-3, with D possibly called TRBD1 or TRBD2 (5 bases each). This CDR3 has 16 residues. Germline CDR1 SGHAT, CDR2 FQNNGV. Trimming removed 4 bases at V and 4 bases at J, with 18 bases between.

This clonotype was observed a handful of times. The chain is built from TRBV12-3 or TRBV12-4 and TRBJ1-1; TRBD1 matches at 7 bases. Germline trimming cut 4 bases from V and 1 base from J; bases unmatched to any gene: 9. This CDR3 has 16 residues. This CDR3 reads CASSSQQGQTNTEAFF. Written as DNA, the CDR3 is TGTGCCAGCAGTTCGCAACAGGGACAGACGAACACTGAAGCTTTCTTT.

The chain has TRBV28 and TRBJ1-1, with D possibly TRBD1 on 5 matching bases. The CDR3 contains 15 residues. The germline gives CDR1 MDHEN, CDR2 SYDVKM. Trimming pared 4 bases from V and 0 bases from J, leaving 12 bases between. CDR3 nucleotides: TGTGCCAGCAGTTGGGGAGGGACGGTGAACACTGAAGCTTTCTTT. It is translated as CASSWGGTVNTEAFF.

This clonotype appeared a few times. V gene TRBV5-1 combines with J gene TRBJ1-3; 11 bases map to TRBD1. From germline, CDR1 is SGHRS and CDR2 YFSETQ. Unmatched junction bases numbered 3, after V lost 2 bases and J lost 8 bases. The CDR3 has 14 residues. CDR3 sequence reads: CASSFGQGADTIYF. The CDR3 coding sequence is TGCGCCAGCAGCTTCGGACAGGGGGCGGACACCATATATTTT. Combining the CDR3 with reference TRBV5-1 and TRBJ1-3 gives the whole variable domain KAGVTQTPRYLIKTRGQQVTLSCSPISGHRSVSWYQQTPGQGLQFLFEYFSETQRNKGNFPGRFSGRQFSNSRSEMNVSTLELGDSALYLCASSFGQGADTIYFGEGSWLTVV.

This chain connects TRBV2 to TRBJ1-2; 7 bases line up with TRBD1. CDR3 length equals 15 residues. J was trimmed by 0 bases and V by 1 base; bases with no gene match: 2. Looked up from germline, CDR1 is SNHLY and CDR2 is FYNNEI. In DNA form, the CDR3 reads TGTGCCAGCAGTGAAGTCAGGGGGACTAACTATGGCTACACCTTC. Encoded protein: CASSEVRGTNYGYTF.

The table lists this clonotype with a few counts. The rearrangement uses TRBV7-2 and TRBJ2-3; D remains ambiguous. V was shortened by 0 bases and J by 8 bases, with 9 bases between the two germline ends. The CDR3 is 13 residues long. CDR1 and CDR2 (germline): SGHTA, FQGNSA. The CDR3 coding sequence is TGTGCCAGCAGCTTAGCCCCGCTGTCTACGCAGTATTTT. Amino acid sequence: CASSLAPLSTQYF.

This clonotype was counted many times. The rearrangement links TRBV7-2 to TRBJ2-7; D is tentatively TRBD1 or TRBD2 (5 bases each). V was pared by 1 base and J by 3 bases, with 13 bases between. This CDR3 comprises 15 residues. Germline-derived CDR1 and CDR2 are SGHTA and FQGNSA. CDR3 residues: CASSLGWAGSYEQYF. CDR3 nucleotides: TGTGCCAGCAGCTTAGGATGGGCAGGGAGCTACGAGCAGTACTTC.

This clonotype appeared a few times. The rearrangement links TRBV28 to TRBJ1-2, with TRBD1 matching over 8 bases. The CDR3 is 16 amino acids. Germline lookup yields CDR1 MDHEN and CDR2 SYDVKM. J lost 4 bases, V lost 1 base, and 8 bases had no gene match. The CDR3 here is CASSLSPQGATYGYTF. The CDR3 nucleotides read TGTGCCAGCAGTTTATCCCCGCAGGGGGCTACCTATGGCTACACCTTC.

The chain employs TRBV4-1 and TRBJ2-5; 8 nucleotides match TRBD2. This CDR3 region has 15 residues. J gave up 5 bases and V 2 bases, and 7 bases lay outside the gene matches. Germline CDR1 reads MGHRA; CDR2 reads YSYEKL. The CDR3: CASSQMTSVWETQYF. CDR3 sequence (DNA): TGCGCCAGCAGCCAAATGACTAGCGTATGGGAGACCCAGTACTTC.

J is TRBJ1-6 and V is TRBV4-3; the D is unclear. The germline V and J ends were trimmed by 1 base and 10 bases, with 11 bases remaining between them. The germline V gene encodes CDR1 LGHNA and CDR2 YSLEER. This CDR3 contains 14 residues. The CDR3 sequence: CASSQVTGSSPLHF. The CDR3 DNA sequence: TGCGCCAGCAGCCAAGTTACGGGGAGCTCACCCCTCCACTTT.

This clonotype was counted a few times. The chain is built from TRBV4-2 and TRBJ2-3, with 12 bases matching TRBD2. V shed 4 bases and J 4 bases; nucleotides not matched to a gene: 15. The CDR3 contains 19 residues. Per the germline V gene, CDR1 is LGHNA and CDR2 is YNFKEQ. The DNA for the CDR3 is TGTGCCAGCAGCCCATCGGGGCTAGCGGGGGGGCCTGTGTCAGATACGCAGTATTTT. Its protein product is CASSPSGLAGGPVSDTQYF.

This sequence joins TRBV29-1 and TRBJ2-6; a possible D gene is TRBD2 (6 bases). The CDR3 covers 13 residues. Trimming stripped 4 bases from V and 2 bases from J, with 6 bases between. The germline V gene encodes CDR1 SQVTM and CDR2 ANQGSEA. In nucleotides, the CDR3 is TGCAGCGTTGGACTAGCTGGGGCCAACGTCCTGACTTTC. Translation gives CSVGLAGANVLTF.

This clonotype appeared many times. CDR3 in DNA: TGTGCCAGCAAGGAGACCCCGAACACTGAAGCTTTCTTT. Its translation is CASKETPNTEAFF. The rearrangement links TRBV7-3 to TRBJ1-1; the D is unclear. The CDR3 extends over 13 amino acids. V was trimmed by 7 bases and J by 1 base, leaving 10 bases between them. Germline V gene lookup returns CDR1 SGHTA and CDR2 FQGTGA.